A single sample gave rise to the 2 T cell receptor beta chains below, sequenced in a study of T cells after yellow fever vaccination. TCRdb ran MiXCR on the 5' RACE reads and lists one entry per CDR3 protein. The repertoire holds about 74,000 distinct CDR3 sequences, with roughly 6.9% as singletons. Specimen: CD8+ T cells sorted from PBMCs, collected less than 6 days after the first yellow fever vaccination. The receptors were sampled from a young man who received the YFV17D yellow fever vaccine.

This clonotype was detected many times. This chain uses TRBV6-5 with TRBJ1-5, with 8 bases matching TRBD1. Trimming at V came to 7 bases and at J to 6 bases, leaving 11 bases not matched to a gene. Germline V gene lookup returns CDR1 MNHEY and CDR2 SVGAGI. The CDR3 consists of 15 residues. CDR3 in amino acids: CASKQGTGFSQPQHF. In DNA, the CDR3 is TGTGCCAGCAAACAAGGGACAGGATTTAGTCAGCCCCAGCATTTT.

This chain connects TRBV13 to TRBJ2-7; D gene uncertain. This CDR3 has 14 residues. Per the germline V gene, CDR1 is PRHDT and CDR2 is FYEKMQ (reference sequence). With 5 bases removed from V and 2 bases from J, the gap between germline ends came to 13 bases. The CDR3 sequence: CASSTSTRTYEQYV. CDR3 bases: TGTGCCAGCAGCACTTCGACACGGACCTACGAGCAGTACGTC.